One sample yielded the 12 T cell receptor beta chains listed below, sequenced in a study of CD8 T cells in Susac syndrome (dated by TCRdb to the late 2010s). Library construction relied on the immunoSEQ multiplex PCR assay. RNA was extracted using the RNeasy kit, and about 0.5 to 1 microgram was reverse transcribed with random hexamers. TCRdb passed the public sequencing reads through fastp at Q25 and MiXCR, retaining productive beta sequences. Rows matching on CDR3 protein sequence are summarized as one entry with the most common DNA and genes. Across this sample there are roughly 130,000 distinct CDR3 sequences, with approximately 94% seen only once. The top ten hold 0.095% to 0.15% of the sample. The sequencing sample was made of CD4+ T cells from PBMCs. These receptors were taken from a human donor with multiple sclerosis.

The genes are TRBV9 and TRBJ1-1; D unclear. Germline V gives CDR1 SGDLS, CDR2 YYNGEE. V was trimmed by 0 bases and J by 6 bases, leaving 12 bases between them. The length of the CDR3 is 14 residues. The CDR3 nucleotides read TGTGCCAGCAGCGTAGCTACTTCGGGAGCTGAAGCTTTCTTT. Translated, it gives CASSVATSGAEAFF.

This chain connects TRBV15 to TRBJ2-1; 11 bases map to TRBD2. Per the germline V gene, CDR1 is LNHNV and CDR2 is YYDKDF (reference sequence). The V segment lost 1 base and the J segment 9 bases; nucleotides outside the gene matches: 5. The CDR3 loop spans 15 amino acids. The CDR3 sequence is CATSRVAGGPGEQFF. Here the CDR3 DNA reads TGTGCCACCAGCAGAGTAGCGGGAGGGCCCGGTGAGCAGTTCTTC.

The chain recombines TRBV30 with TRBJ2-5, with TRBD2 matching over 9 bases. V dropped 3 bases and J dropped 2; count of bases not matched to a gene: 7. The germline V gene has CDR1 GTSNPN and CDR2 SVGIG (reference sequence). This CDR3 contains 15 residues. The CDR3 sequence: CAWSSGLAGQETQYF. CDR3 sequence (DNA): TGTGCCTGGAGCTCCGGGCTAGCGGGACAAGAGACCCAGTACTTC.

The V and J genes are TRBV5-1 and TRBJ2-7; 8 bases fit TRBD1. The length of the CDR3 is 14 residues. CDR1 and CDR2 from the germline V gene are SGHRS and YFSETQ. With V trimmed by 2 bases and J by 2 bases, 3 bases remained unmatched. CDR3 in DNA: TGCGCCAGCAGCTTCTCACAGGGGGCCTACGAGCAGTACTTC. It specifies CASSFSQGAYEQYF.

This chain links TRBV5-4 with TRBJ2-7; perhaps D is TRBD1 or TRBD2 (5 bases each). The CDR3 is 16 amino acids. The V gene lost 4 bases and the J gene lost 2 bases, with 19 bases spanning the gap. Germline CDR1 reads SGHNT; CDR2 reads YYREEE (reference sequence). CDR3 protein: CASSRTPRDGPYEQYF. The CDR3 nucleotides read TGTGCCAGCAGCCGAACCCCTCGGGACGGGCCCTACGAGCAGTACTTC.

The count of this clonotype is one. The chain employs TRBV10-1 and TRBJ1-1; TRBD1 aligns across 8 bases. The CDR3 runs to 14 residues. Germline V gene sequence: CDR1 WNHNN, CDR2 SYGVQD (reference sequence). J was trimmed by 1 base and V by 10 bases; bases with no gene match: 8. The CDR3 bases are TGCGCCACCAGACAGGGGCCACCGAACACTGAAGCTTTCTTT. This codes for CATRQGPPNTEAFF.

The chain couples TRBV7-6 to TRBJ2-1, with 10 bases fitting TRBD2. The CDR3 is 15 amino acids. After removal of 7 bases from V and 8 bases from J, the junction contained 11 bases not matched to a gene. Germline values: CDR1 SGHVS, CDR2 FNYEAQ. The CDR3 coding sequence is TGTGCCAGCACACCACGGCTAGCGGGGGCCTATGAGCAGTTCTTC. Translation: CASTPRLAGAYEQFF.

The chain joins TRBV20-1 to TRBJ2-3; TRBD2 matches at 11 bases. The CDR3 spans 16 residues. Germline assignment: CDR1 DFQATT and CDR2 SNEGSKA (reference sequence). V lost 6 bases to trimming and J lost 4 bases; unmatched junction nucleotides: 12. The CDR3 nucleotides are TGCAGTGCACCCTCGTTAAGACTAGCGGGGCCAGATACGCAGTATTTT. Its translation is CSAPSLRLAGPDTQYF.

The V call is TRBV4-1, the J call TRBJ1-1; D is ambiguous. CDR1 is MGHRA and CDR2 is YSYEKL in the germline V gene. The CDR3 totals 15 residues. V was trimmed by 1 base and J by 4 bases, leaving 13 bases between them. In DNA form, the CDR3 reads TGCGCCAGCAGCCAAGCCTTGCAGCAAACCACTGAAGCTTTCTTT. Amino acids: CASSQALQQTTEAFF.

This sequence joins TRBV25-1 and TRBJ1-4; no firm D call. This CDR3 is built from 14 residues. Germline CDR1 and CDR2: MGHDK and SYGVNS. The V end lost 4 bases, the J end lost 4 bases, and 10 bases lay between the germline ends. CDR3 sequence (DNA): TGTGCCAGCAGTGGGCTCGGCGGTAATGAAAAACTGTTTTTT. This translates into CASSGLGGNEKLFF.

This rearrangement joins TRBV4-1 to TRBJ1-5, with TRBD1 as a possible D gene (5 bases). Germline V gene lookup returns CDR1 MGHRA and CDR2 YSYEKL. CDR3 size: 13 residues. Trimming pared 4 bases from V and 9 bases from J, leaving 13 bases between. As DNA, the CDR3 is TGCGCCAGCAGCCTTCCGGGGGGTTGGCCCCAGCATTTT. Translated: CASSLPGGWPQHF.

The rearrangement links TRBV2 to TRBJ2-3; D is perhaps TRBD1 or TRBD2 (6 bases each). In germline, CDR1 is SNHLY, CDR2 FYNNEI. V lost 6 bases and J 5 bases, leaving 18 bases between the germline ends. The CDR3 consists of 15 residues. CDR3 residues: CASRSGWGAQDTQYF. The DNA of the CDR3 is TGTGCCAGCAGGTCCGGGTGGGGGGCACAAGATACGCAGTATTTT.